The 3 T cell receptor beta chains given below trace back to one sample, sequenced in a study of CD8 T cells in ankylosing spondylitis. TCRdb re-derived calls from the 5' RACE reads in MiXCR, one entry per CDR3 protein. The table has hundreds of thousands of distinct CDR3 sequences, approximately 22% seen once. The sequenced sample was blood, either unsorted or a sorted T cell fraction (not recorded which). The receptor source for this set is a male donor with ankylosing spondylitis or in good health (not recorded which).

There are a few counts of this clonotype. CDR3 protein: CASSLEAGNADTQYF. As DNA, the CDR3 is TGTGCCAGCAGCTTAGAGGCCGGGAATGCAGATACGCAGTATTTT. The gene calls are TRBV11-2 and TRBJ2-3; the D gene is possibly TRBD2 (5 bases). The CDR3 is 15 residues long. Germline CDR1 reads SGHAT; CDR2 reads FQNNGV. The V end lost 0 bases, the J end lost 4 bases, and 11 bases lay between the germline ends.

This clonotype was seen a few times. The V and J genes are TRBV29-1 and TRBJ1-1; D is ambiguous. Germline CDR1 reads SQVTM; CDR2 reads ANQGSEA. V was trimmed by 2 bases and J by 4 bases, leaving 8 bases between them. The CDR3 length is 12 residues. CDR3 bases: TGCAGCGTTGAAAGCGAAGGCACTGAAGCTTTCTTT. Amino acid sequence: CSVESEGTEAFF.

This chain joins TRBV19 and TRBJ2-1; no firm D call. V lost 9 bases and J lost 3, with 18 bases in between. The CDR3 extends over 15 amino acids. Per the germline V gene, CDR1 is LNHDA and CDR2 is SQIVND (reference sequence). CDR3 region: CASLPVGAFYNEQFF. The CDR3, as DNA: TGTGCCAGCCTCCCGGTGGGTGCCTTCTACAATGAGCAGTTCTTC.